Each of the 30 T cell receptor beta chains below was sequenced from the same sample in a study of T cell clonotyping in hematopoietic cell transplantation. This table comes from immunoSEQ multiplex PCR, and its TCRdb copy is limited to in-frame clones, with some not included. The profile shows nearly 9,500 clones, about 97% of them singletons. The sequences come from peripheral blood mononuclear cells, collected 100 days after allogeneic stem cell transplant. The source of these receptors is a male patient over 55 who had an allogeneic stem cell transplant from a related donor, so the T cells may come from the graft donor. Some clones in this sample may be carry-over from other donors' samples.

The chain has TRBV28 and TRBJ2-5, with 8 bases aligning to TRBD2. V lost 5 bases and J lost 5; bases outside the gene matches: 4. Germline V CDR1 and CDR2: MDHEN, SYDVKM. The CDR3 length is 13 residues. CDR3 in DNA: TGTGCCAGCAGTCGTGCGGGGGGCGAGACCCAGTACTTC. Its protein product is CASSRAGGETQYF.

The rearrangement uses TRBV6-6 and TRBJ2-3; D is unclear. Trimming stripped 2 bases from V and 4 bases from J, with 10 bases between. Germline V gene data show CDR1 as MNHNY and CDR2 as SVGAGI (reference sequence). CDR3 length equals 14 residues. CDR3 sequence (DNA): TGTGCCAGCAGTTACGGGGATTCTTCAGATACGCAGTATTTT. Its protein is CASSYGDSSDTQYF.

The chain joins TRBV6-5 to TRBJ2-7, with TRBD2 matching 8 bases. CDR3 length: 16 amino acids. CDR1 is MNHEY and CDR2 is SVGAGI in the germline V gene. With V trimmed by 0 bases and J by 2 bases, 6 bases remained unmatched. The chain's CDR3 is CASSYSNAGGPYEQYF. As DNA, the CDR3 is TGTGCCAGCAGTTACTCGAATGCGGGGGGCCCCTACGAGCAGTACTTC.

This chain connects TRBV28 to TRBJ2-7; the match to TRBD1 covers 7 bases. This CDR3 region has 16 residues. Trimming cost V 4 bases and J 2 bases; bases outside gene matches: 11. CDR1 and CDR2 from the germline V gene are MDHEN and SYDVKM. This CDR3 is CASSSPGTDFTYEQYF. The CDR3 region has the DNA TGTGCCAGCAGTTCCCCCGGGACAGACTTTACCTACGAGCAGTACTTC.

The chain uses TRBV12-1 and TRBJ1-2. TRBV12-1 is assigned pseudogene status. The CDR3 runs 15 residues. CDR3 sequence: CASSNFKGKTYGYTF. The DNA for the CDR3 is TGTGCCAGCAGCAACTTCAAGGGAAAGACCTATGGCTACACCTTC.

CDR3 in amino acids: CASSQERGGAADTQYF. Written as DNA, the CDR3 is TGTGCCAGCAGCCAAGAGCGCGGGGGGGCCGCAGATACGCAGTATTTT. The chain is built from TRBV4-2 and TRBJ2-3; 9 bases are a match to TRBD2. Germline CDR1 LGHNA, CDR2 YNFKEQ. With 0 bases clipped from V and 4 bases from J, the junction kept 5 bases outside the gene matches. The CDR3 spans 16 residues.

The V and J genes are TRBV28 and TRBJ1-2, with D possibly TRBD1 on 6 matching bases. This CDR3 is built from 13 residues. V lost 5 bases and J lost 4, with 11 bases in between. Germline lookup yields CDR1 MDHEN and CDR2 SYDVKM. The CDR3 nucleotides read TGTGCCAGCAGTACAGGGTTTGGCTATGGCTACACCTTC. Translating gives CASSTGFGYGYTF.

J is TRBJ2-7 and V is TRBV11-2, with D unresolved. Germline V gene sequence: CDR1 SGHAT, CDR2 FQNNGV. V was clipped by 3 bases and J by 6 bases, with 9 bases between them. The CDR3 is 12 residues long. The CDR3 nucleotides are TGTGCCAGCAGCTTTGGGCAACCCGAGCAGTACTTC. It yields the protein CASSFGQPEQYF.

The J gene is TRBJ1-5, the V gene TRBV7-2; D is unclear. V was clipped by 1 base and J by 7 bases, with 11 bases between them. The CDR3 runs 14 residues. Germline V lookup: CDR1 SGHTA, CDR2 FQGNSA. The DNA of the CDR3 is TGTGCCAGCAGCTTAGGAGGGCGAGTACAGCCCCAGCATTTT. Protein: CASSLGGRVQPQHF.

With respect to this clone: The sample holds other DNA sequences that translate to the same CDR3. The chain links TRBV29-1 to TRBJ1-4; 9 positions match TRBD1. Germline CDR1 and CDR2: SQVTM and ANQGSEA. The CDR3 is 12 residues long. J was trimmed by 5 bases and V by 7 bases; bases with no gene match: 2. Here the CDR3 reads CSAGTGNEKLFF. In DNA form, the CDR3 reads TGCAGCGCTGGGACAGGGAATGAAAAACTGTTTTTT.

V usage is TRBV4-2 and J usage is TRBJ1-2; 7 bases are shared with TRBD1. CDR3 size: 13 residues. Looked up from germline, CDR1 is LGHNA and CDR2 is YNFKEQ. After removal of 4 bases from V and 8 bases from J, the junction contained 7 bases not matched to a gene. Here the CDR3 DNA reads TGTGCCAGCAGCCCCGGGAGGGGGCTCGGCTACACCTTC. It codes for CASSPGRGLGYTF.

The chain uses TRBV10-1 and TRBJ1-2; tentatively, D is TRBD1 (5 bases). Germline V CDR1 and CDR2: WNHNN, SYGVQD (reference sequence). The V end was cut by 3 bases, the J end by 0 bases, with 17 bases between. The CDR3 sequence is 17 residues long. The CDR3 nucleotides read TGCGCCAGCAGTGATCGGGACGGATGGGGATCTAACTATGGCTACACCTTC. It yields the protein CASSDRDGWGSNYGYTF.

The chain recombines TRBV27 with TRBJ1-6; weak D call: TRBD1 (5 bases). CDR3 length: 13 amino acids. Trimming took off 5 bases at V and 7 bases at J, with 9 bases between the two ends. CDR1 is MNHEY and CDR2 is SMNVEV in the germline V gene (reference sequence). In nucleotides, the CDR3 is TGTGCCAGCAGTGCCAACAGGAATTCACCCCTCCACTTT. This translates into CASSANRNSPLHF.

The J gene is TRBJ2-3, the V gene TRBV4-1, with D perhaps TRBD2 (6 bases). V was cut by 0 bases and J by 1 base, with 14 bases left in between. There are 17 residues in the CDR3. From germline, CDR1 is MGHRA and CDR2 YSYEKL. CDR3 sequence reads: CASSQDRAGGRTDTQYF. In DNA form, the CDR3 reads TGCGCCAGCAGCCAAGATAGGGCCGGGGGACGCACAGATACGCAGTATTTT.

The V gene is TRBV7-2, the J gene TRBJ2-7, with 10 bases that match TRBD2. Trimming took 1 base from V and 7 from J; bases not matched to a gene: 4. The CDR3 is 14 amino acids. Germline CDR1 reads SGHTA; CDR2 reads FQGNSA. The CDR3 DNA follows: TGTGCCAGCAGCTTAGATAGCGGGGGGCGGGAGCAGTACTTC. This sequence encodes CASSLDSGGREQYF.

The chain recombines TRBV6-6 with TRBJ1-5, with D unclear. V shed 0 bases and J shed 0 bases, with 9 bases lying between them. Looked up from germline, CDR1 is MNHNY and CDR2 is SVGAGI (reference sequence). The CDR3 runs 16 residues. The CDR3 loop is CASSYSSGISNQPQHF. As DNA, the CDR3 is TGTGCCAGCAGTTACTCGAGCGGGATTAGCAATCAGCCCCAGCATTTT.

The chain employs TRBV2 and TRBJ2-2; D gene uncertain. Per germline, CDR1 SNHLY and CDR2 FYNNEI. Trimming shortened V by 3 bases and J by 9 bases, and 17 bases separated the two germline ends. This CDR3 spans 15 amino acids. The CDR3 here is CASSDSRVIGRELFF. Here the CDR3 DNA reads TGTGCCAGCAGTGATTCCCGGGTTATAGGCCGGGAGCTGTTTTTT. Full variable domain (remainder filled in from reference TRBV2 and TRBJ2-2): EPEVTQTPSHQVTQMGQEVILRCVPISNHLYFYWYRQILGQKVEFLVSFYNNEISEKSEIFDDQFSVERPDGSNFTLKIRSTKLEDSAMYFCASSDSRVIGRELFFGEGSRLTVL.

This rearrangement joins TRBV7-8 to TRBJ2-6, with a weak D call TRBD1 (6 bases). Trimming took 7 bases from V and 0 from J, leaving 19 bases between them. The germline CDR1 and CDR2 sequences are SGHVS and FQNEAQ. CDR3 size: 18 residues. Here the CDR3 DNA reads TGTGCCAGCATCCCACGGGACAAATATTCCTCTGGGGCCAACGTCCTGACTTTC. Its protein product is CASIPRDKYSSGANVLTF. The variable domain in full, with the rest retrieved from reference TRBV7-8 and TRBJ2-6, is GAGVSQSPRYKVAKRGQDVALRCDPISGHVSLFWYQQALGQGPEFLTYFQNEAQLDKSGLPSDRFFAERPEGSVSTLKIQRTQQEDSAVYLCASIPRDKYSSGANVLTFGAGSRLTVL.

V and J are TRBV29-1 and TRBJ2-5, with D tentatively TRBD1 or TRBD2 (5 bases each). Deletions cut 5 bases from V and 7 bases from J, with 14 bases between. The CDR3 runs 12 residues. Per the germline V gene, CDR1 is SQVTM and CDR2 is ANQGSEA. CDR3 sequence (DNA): TGCAGCGTTATCGGGGTTGGGGGGACCCAGTACTTC. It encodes CSVIGVGGTQYF.

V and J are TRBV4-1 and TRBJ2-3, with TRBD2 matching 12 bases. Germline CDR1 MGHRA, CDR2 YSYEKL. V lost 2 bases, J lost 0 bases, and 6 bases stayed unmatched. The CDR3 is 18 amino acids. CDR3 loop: CASSQQLAGGSSTDTQYF. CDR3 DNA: TGCGCCAGCAGCCAACAACTAGCGGGGGGCTCTAGCACAGATACGCAGTATTTT.

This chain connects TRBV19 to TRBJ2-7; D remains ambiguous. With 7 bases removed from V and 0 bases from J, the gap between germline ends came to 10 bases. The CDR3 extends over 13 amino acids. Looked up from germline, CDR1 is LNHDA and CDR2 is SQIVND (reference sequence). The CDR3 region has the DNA TGTGCCAGTAACTCACGGGCCTCCTACGAGCAGTACTTC. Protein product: CASNSRASYEQYF.

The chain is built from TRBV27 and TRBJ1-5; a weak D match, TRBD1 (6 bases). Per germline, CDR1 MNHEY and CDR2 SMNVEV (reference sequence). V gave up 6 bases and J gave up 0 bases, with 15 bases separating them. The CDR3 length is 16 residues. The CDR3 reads CASRLGAGYSNQPQHF. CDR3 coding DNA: TGTGCCAGCAGGTTGGGGGCAGGCTATAGCAATCAGCCCCAGCATTTT.

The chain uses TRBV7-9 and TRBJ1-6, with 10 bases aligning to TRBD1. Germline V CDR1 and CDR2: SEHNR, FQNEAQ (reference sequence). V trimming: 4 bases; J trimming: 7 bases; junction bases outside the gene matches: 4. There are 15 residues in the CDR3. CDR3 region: CASSSGTGANSPLHF. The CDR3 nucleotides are TGTGCCAGCAGCTCAGGGACAGGGGCGAATTCACCCCTCCACTTT. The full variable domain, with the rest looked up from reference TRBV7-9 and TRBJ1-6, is DTGVSQNPRHKITKRGQNVTFRCDPISEHNRLYWYRQTLGQGPEFLTYFQNEAQLEKSRLLSDRFSAERPKGSFSTLEIQRTEQGDSAMYLCASSSGTGANSPLHFGNGTRLTVT.

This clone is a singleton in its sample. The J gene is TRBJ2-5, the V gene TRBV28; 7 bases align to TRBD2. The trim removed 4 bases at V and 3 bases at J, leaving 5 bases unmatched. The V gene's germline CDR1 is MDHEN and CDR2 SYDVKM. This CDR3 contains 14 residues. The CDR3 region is CASSSRGGEETQYF. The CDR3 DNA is TGTGCCAGCAGTTCCCGGGGAGGGGAAGAGACCCAGTACTTC.

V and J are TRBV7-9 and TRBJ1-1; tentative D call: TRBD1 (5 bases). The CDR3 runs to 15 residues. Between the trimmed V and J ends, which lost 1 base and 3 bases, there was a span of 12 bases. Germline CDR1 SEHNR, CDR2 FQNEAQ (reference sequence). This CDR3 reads CASSLVGGHYTEAFF. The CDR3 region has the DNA TGTGCCAGCAGCTTAGTGGGGGGTCACTACACTGAAGCTTTCTTT.

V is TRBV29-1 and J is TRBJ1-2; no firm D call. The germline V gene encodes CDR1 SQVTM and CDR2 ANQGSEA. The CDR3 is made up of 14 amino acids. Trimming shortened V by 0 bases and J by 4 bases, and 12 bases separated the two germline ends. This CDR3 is CSVEDQPPVYGYTF. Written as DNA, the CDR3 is TGCAGCGTTGAAGATCAACCCCCAGTCTATGGCTACACCTTC.

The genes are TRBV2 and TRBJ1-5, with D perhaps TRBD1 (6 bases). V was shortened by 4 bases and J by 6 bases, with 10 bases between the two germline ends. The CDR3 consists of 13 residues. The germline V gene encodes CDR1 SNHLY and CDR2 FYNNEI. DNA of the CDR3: TGTGCCAGCAGTGGGACAGAGCTTCAGCCCCAGCATTTT. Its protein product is CASSGTELQPQHF.

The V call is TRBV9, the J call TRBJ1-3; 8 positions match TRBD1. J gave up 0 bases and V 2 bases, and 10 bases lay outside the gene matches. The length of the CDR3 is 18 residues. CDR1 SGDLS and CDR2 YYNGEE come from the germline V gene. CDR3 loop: CASSVLTGTGYSGNTIYF. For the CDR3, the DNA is TGTGCCAGCAGCGTCCTTACCGGGACAGGCTACTCTGGAAACACCATATATTTT.

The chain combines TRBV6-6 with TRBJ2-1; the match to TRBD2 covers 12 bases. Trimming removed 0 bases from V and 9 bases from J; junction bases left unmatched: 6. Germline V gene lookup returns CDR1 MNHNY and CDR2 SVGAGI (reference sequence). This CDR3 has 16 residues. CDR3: CASSYSGLAGGLEQFF. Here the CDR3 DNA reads TGTGCCAGCAGTTACTCGGGGCTAGCGGGGGGGCTTGAGCAGTTCTTC.

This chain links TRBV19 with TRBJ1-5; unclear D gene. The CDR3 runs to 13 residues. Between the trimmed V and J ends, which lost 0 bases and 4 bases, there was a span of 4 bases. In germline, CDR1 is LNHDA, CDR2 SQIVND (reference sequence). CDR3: CASSIERNQPQHF. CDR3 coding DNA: TGTGCCAGTAGTATAGAGAGGAATCAGCCCCAGCATTTT.